Listed below are T cell receptor beta chains from one sample, sequenced in a study of OX40 agonist ivuxolimab in advanced cancers. Assay used: immunoSEQ multiplex PCR; TCRdb lists only in-frame clones, some missing. Of fewer than 95,000 clones in the sample, 80% to 90% were seen once. The sequencing used CD4+ or CD8+ T cells sorted from blood, collected in a trial of the OX40 agonist ivuxolimab. These receptors were taken from an adult with an advanced solid tumor such as melanoma, head and neck, liver or kidney cancer. Both conserved end residues are part of each CDR3. The D gene is left open where the match is weak. The size field is filled for only some rows; it gives once, few, many or a size class.

cdr3_aa: CASRQTSSYNSPLHF
cdr3_nt: TGTGCCAGCAGACAAACCAGCTCCTATAATTCACCCCTCCACTTT
j_call: TRBJ1-6
v_call: TRBV27
d_call: NA
clone_size: NA

cdr3_aa: CASSPGPYEQYF
cdr3_nt: TGTGCCAGCTCCCCTGGTCCCTACGAGCAGTACTTC
j_call: TRBJ2-7
v_call: TRBV18
d_call: NA
clone_size: NA

cdr3_aa: CASSEVSGYGNQPQHF
cdr3_nt: TGTGCCAGCAGTGAAGTATCGGGGTATGGCAATCAGCCCCAGCATTTT
j_call: TRBJ1-5
v_call: TRBV2
d_call: NA
clone_size: once

cdr3_aa: CSVEITGGPTQYF
cdr3_nt: TGCAGCGTTGAAATTACAGGGGGCCCTACGCAGTATTTT
j_call: TRBJ2-3
v_call: TRBV29-1
d_call: TRBD1
clone_size: NA

cdr3_aa: CASSWLAGVGNEQFF
cdr3_nt: TGCGCCAGCAGCTGGCTAGCGGGAGTAGGCAATGAGCAGTTCTTC
j_call: TRBJ2-1
v_call: TRBV5-1
d_call: TRBD2
clone_size: NA

cdr3_aa: CAWTSADTQYF
cdr3_nt: TGTGCCTGGACTAGCGCCGATACGCAGTATTTT
j_call: TRBJ2-3
v_call: TRBV30
d_call: NA
clone_size: NA

cdr3_aa: CASSRDGTGAYEQYF
cdr3_nt: TGTGCCAGCAGCCGAGACGGGACAGGGGCCTACGAGCAGTACTTC
j_call: TRBJ2-7
v_call: TRBV7-2
d_call: TRBD1
clone_size: NA

cdr3_aa: CASSPGGGGHEQYF
cdr3_nt: TGTGCCAGCAGTCCCGGGGGAGGAGGTCACGAGCAGTACTTC
j_call: TRBJ2-7
v_call: TRBV6-6
d_call: NA
clone_size: NA

cdr3_aa: CASSLRWEAETQYF
cdr3_nt: TGTGCCAGCAGCTTGAGATGGGAGGCTGAGACCCAGTACTTC
j_call: TRBJ2-5
v_call: TRBV5-4
d_call: NA
clone_size: NA

cdr3_aa: CASSFLQYTEAFF
cdr3_nt: TGTGCCAGCAGCTTTTTACAGTACACTGAAGCTTTCTTT
j_call: TRBJ1-1
v_call: TRBV13
d_call: NA
clone_size: NA

cdr3_aa: CASSQVTGDTQYF
cdr3_nt: TGCGCCAGCAGCCAAGTTACCGGAGATACGCAGTATTTT
j_call: TRBJ2-3
v_call: TRBV4-1
d_call: NA
clone_size: NA

cdr3_aa: CAIRGTGEEYGYTF
cdr3_nt: TGTGCCATCAGGGGGACAGGGGAAGAATATGGCTACACCTTC
j_call: TRBJ1-2
v_call: TRBV10-3
d_call: TRBD1
clone_size: NA

cdr3_aa: CASSTYAGTRNTGELFF
cdr3_nt: TGTGCCAGCAGCACCTACGCCGGGACTAGGAACACCGGGGAGCTGTTTTTT
j_call: TRBJ2-2
v_call: TRBV9
d_call: TRBD2
clone_size: NA

cdr3_aa: CAWRPAGRRKSEAFF
cdr3_nt: TGTGCCTGGAGACCCGCGGGACGGCGGAAATCTGAAGCTTTCTTT
j_call: TRBJ1-1
v_call: TRBV30
d_call: NA
clone_size: NA

cdr3_aa: CASSLRGGSLAQYF
cdr3_nt: TGTGCCAGCAGCCTAAGGGGAGGGTCCTTGGCCCAGTACTTC
j_call: TRBJ2-5
v_call: TRBV27
d_call: TRBD2
clone_size: NA

cdr3_aa: CASSQGRVGQGGEKLFF
cdr3_nt: TGTGCCAGCAGCCAAGGTCGTGTGGGACAGGGGGGAGAAAAACTGTTTTTT
j_call: TRBJ1-4
v_call: TRBV4-2
d_call: TRBD1
clone_size: NA

cdr3_aa: CASSRPPGQGTSGVYEQYF
cdr3_nt: TGCGCCAGCAGTCGCCCCCCCGGGCAGGGTACTAGCGGGGTTTACGAGCAGTACTTC
j_call: TRBJ2-7
v_call: TRBV23-1
d_call: TRBD2
clone_size: NA

cdr3_aa: CASSEKETQYF
cdr3_nt: TGTGCCAGCAGTGAAAAAGAGACCCAGTACTTC
j_call: TRBJ2-5
v_call: TRBV2
d_call: NA
clone_size: NA

cdr3_aa: CASSFSGDTKTGELFF
cdr3_nt: TGCGCCAGCAGCTTTTCGGGGGACACTAAAACCGGGGAGCTGTTTTTT
j_call: TRBJ2-2
v_call: TRBV5-1
d_call: NA
clone_size: once

cdr3_aa: CASSLNRGPHGYTF
cdr3_nt: TGTGCCAGCAGCCTGAACAGGGGGCCTCATGGCTACACCTTC
j_call: TRBJ1-2
v_call: TRBV16
d_call: TRBD1
clone_size: NA

cdr3_aa: CASSSPDSLAKNIQYF
cdr3_nt: TGTGCCAGCAGTTCTCCCGACAGTCTAGCCAAAAACATTCAGTACTTC
j_call: TRBJ2-4
v_call: TRBV28
d_call: NA
clone_size: once

cdr3_aa: CASSYDSNQPQHF
cdr3_nt: TGTGCCAGCAGTTACGATAGCAATCAGCCCCAGCATTTT
j_call: TRBJ1-5
v_call: TRBV6-6
d_call: NA
clone_size: once

cdr3_aa: CASSLELAGGFF
cdr3_nt: TGTGCCAGCAGCTTAGAACTAGCGGGGGGGTTCTTC
j_call: TRBJ2-1
v_call: TRBV7-9
d_call: TRBD2
clone_size: NA

cdr3_aa: CASSLAFPRTLAPVGMNTEAFF
cdr3_nt: TGCGCCAGCAGCTTGGCCTTTCCGAGAACCCTCGCTCCTGTAGGCATGAACACTGAAGCTTTCTTT
j_call: TRBJ1-1
v_call: TRBV5-1
d_call: NA
clone_size: NA

cdr3_aa: CASSFSREIYEQYF
cdr3_nt: TGCGCCAGCAGCTTCTCGCGGGAGATCTACGAGCAGTACTTC
j_call: TRBJ2-7
v_call: TRBV5-1
d_call: TRBD2
clone_size: NA

cdr3_aa: CASSEALQGKTDTQYF
cdr3_nt: TGTGCCAGCAGTGAAGCGCTTCAGGGGAAGACAGATACGCAGTATTTT
j_call: TRBJ2-3
v_call: TRBV2
d_call: NA
clone_size: NA

cdr3_aa: CASSYLLSGPYEQYF
cdr3_nt: TGTGCCAGCAGCTACCTCCTTAGCGGACCCTACGAGCAGTACTTC
j_call: TRBJ2-7
v_call: TRBV7-8
d_call: NA
clone_size: NA

cdr3_aa: CASSYSRGDTEAFF
cdr3_nt: TGTGCCAGCAGTTACTCAAGGGGTGACACTGAAGCTTTCTTT
j_call: TRBJ1-1
v_call: TRBV6-5
d_call: NA
clone_size: few

cdr3_aa: CASSFAHHTEAFF
cdr3_nt: TGTGCCAGCAGTTTCGCACACCATACTGAAGCTTTCTTT
j_call: TRBJ1-1
v_call: TRBV28
d_call: NA
clone_size: once

cdr3_aa: CASSEPTATELPTTDTQYF
cdr3_nt: TGTGCCAGCAGCGAACCCACAGCGACTGAGCTTCCCACCACAGATACGCAGTATTTT
j_call: TRBJ2-3
v_call: TRBV7-9
d_call: NA
clone_size: NA

cdr3_aa: CARSLGRRARSLSNQPQHF
cdr3_nt: TGTGCCAGAAGTCTCGGAAGAAGGGCACGAAGTCTGAGCAATCAGCCCCAGCATTTT
j_call: TRBJ1-5
v_call: TRBV5-3
d_call: NA
clone_size: NA

cdr3_aa: CAWSVRRGNSRSPLHF
cdr3_nt: TGTGCCTGGAGTGTACGTCGAGGGAATTCCAGGTCACCCCTCCACTTT
j_call: TRBJ1-6
v_call: TRBV30
d_call: NA
clone_size: NA

cdr3_aa: CASSGNVFQETQYF
cdr3_nt: TGTGCCAGCAGTGGCAATGTATTTCAAGAGACCCAGTACTTC
j_call: TRBJ2-5
v_call: TRBV2
d_call: NA
clone_size: NA